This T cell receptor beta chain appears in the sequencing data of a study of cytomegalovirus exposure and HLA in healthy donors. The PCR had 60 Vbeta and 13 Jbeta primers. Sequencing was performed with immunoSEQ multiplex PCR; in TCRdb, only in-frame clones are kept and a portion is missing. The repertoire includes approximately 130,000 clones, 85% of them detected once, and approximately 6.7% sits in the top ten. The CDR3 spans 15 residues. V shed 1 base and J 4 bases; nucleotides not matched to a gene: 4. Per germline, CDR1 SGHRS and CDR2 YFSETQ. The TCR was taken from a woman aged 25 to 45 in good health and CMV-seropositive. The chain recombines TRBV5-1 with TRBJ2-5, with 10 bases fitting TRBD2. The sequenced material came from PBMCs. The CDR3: CASSLSPSGRETQYF. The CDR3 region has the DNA TGCGCCAGCAGCTTGTCCCCTAGCGGGAGAGAGACCCAGTACTTC. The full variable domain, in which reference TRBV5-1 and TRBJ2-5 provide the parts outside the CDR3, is KAGVTQTPRYLIKTRGQQVTLSCSPISGHRSVSWYQQTPGQGLQFLFEYFSETQRNKGNFPGRFSGRQFSNSRSEMNVSTLELGDSALYLCASSLSPSGRETQYFGPGTRLLVL.